The clone carrying this T cell receptor (beta chain) occurred many times. It was RNA transcripts that yielded the amplified TCR beta CDR3 regions. An initial round of RT-PCR targeting the TCR CDR3 relied on the HTBI primer set. Each CDR3 protein gets one entry after TCRdb re-called the multiplex PCR reads with MiXCR. The table has 480,000 or so distinct CDR3 sequences, around an eighth seen once. Germline V lookup: CDR1 SGHAT, CDR2 FQNNGV. The germline V and J ends were trimmed by 3 bases and 5 bases, with 19 bases remaining between them. The CDR3 totals 16 residues. This entry comes from a study of T cells in Graves' hyperthyroidism and ophthalmopathy.

This receptor was obtained from a woman aged 18-29 years with Graves' hyperthyroidism. Sequencing input: blood. The chain has TRBV11-2 and TRBJ2-5, with D maybe TRBD2 (5 bases). CDR3 sequence: CASSFRALGVGETQYF. CDR3 DNA: TGTGCCAGCAGCTTTAGGGCTCTCGGGGTTGGGGAGACCCAGTACTTC.